This entry describes one T cell receptor (beta chain). The antigen it binds to is not known. The sample holds no much larger clone one base away, and base qualities are not on file. Whole blood was collected in K2EDTA tubes by collaborating institutions according to the institutions' own protocols. Collaborator samples were shipped for TCRbeta analysis as frozen whole blood, isolated PBMCs, or DNA extracted from either sample type. The immunoSEQ Assay, a bias-controlled multiplex PCR, was used to amplify TCRbeta CDR3 regions from genomic DNA. In the source study's methods: Nucleated cell counts per sample were estimated from amplification of reference gene primers within the assay. To quantify the absolute abundance of each unique TCRbeta CDR3 rearrangement, sequence reads were collapsed and filtered. Productive Simpson clonality was computed per sample as the square root of Simpson's diversity index over productive rearrangements. In TCRdb, the immuneACCESS table is reduced to in-frame sequences with V and J assigned. These tables do not hold every clone; where another copy was compared, an unresolved V gene accounts for under half, and the others remain unexplained. V, J and clone size were drawn from that table, and D and trimming were deduced from the DNA. Within this sample are tens of thousands of clones, with more than 65% of them counted one time only. The ten largest account for approximately 25% of the sample.

This sample was taken from a study of blood T cell repertoires in COVID-19 (dated by TCRdb to 2020 to 2022). About the investigation overall: Samples from collaborators originated in the United States, Italy and Spain and spanned both the acute and convalescent phases of COVID-19. The prospective study material was composed of cDNA or gDNA derived from T cells, B-cell-depleted T cells, or PBMCs. Subjects who had been exposed to COVID-19, were actively infected with it, or had recovered from it provided the deeply sampled blood TCRbeta repertoires that made up the dataset. The repertoires were released in a freely available public database intended as a resource for research on the immune response to SARS-CoV-2. The samples were drawn from the first 160 participants of the ongoing ImmuneRACE study and from more than 1,000 subjects provided by 6 global collaborators. The sample metadata nearly always contained a de-identified subject ID, COVID-19 status, age in years and sex. Where HLA class I and class II types were available, the types were taken from metadata supplied by the sample provider, not from assay-based typing.

Results and caveats for the whole study, not just this receptor: How much clinical and demographic metadata was included differed by source and by participant, and the metadata was provided uncurated.

Specimen: peripheral blood. This clonotype was sampled from a man in his sixties with acute or convalescent COVID-19.

In nucleotide form, the sequence is TGTGCCAGCAGCTATTCGAAGGACGGGGGCACAGATACGCAGTATTTT. It is translated as CASSYSKDGGTDTQYF. In this chain, TRBV7-9 is recombined with TRBJ2-3; TRBD2 is a possible D gene, resting on 5 matching bases. The germline V gene (reference sequence) sets CDR1 to SEHNR and CDR2 to FQNEAQ. Trimming costs V 4 bases and J 1 base, and their ends lie 15 bases apart. Its CDR3 holds 16 amino acids, cysteine through phenylalanine. The retained sequence is limited to the CDR3, 48 bases, with the frame set at the first base.